Listed below are T cell receptor beta chains from one sample, sequenced in a study of T cell repertoires in aging, cancer and after chemotherapy. TCRdb passed the multiplex PCR reads through MiXCR, listing each CDR3 protein once. The table includes thousands of distinct CDR3 sequences, 25% to 30% detected once. Sequencing was done on a sample of blood. The source of these receptors is a human donor in good health. The CDR3 runs from the conserved cysteine through the conserved F or W. A D gene is named only where the DNA matches it firmly. Where a row states a size, it is once, few, many or the class of an expanded clone; other rows omit it.

j_call v_call clone_size d_call cdr3_nt cdr3_aa
TRBJ1-6 TRBV5-1 few TRBD1 TGCGCCAGCAGCCGGACAGGGGGAGGCTCACCCCTCCACTTT CASSRTGGGSPLHF
TRBJ1-6 TRBV6-2/TRBV6-3 medium-sized TRBD1 TGTGCCAGCAGTTACGACGGACAGGGCAATTCACCCCTCCACTTT CASSYDGQGNSPLHF
TRBJ2-7 TRBV19 . TRBD1 TGTGCCAGTAGTATGAGGAGGACAGGGAACTACGAGCAGTACTTC CASSMRRTGNYEQYF
TRBJ1-1 TRBV19 few . TGTGCCAGTAGTATTACCCCGAACACTGAAGCTTTCTTT CASSITPNTEAFF
TRBJ2-7 TRBV6-5 medium-sized TRBD1 TGTGCCAGCAGTGATACAGGGGCCCCCTCCTACGAGCAGTACTTC CASSDTGAPSYEQYF
TRBJ2-3 TRBV28 . . TGTGCCAGCAGTTTAACGGGCGCAGGGATAACAGATACGCAGTATTTT CASSLTGAGITDTQYF
TRBJ1-6 TRBV5-4 . . TGTGCCAGCAGAGTCGGGCAGGGGAATTCACCCCTCCACTTT CASRVGQGNSPLHF
TRBJ1-6 TRBV6-5 . . TGTGCCAGCAGTTCGATTAGGGAGAATTCACCCCTCCACTTT CASSSIRENSPLHF
TRBJ2-1 TRBV7-2 . TRBD2 TGTGCCAGCAGCCCAGTAGGGACTAGCGGGATAAATGAGCAGTTCTTC CASSPVGTSGINEQFF
TRBJ2-3 TRBV6-4 few TRBD2 TGTGCCAGCAGTGACTCCGGGACTAGCGGAGATACGCAGTATTTT CASSDSGTSGDTQYF
TRBJ1-3 TRBV5-5 medium-sized . TGTGCCAGCAGCTTGACGGCGTGGAGTGGAGGAAACACCATATATTTT CASSLTAWSGGNTIYF
TRBJ1-6 TRBV5-5 few TRBD1 TGTGCCAGCAGCTTCAAAATCCCGGGACAGAGTTATAATTCACCCCTCCACTTT CASSFKIPGQSYNSPLHF
TRBJ2-1 TRBV6-2/TRBV6-3 few . TGTGCCAGCAGGGACGGGGGACAAAGGTCAGCCGGTGAGCAGTTCTTC CASRDGGQRSAGEQFF
TRBJ2-7 TRBV20-1 few . TGCAGTGCTAGAGATAACAGGCGCTCCTACGAGCAGTACTTC CSARDNRRSYEQYF
TRBJ1-5 TRBV19 . . TGTGCCAGTAGTACTCGTGGACAGCTCCCTCCTTATAGCAATCAGCCCCAGCATTTT CASSTRGQLPPYSNQPQHF
TRBJ2-7 TRBV6-1 . TRBD1 TGTGCCAGCAGTGAAGCTGGGACAGGGGGCTACGAGCAGTACTTC CASSEAGTGGYEQYF
TRBJ2-7 TRBV20-1 . . TGCAGTGCTAGAGATCCCACTGTTACCTACGAGCAGTACTTC CSARDPTVTYEQYF
TRBJ2-1 TRBV20-1 . . TGCAGTGCTAATCCAACCAAGATGGGCTCCTACAATGAGCAGTTCTTC CSANPTKMGSYNEQFF
TRBJ1-2 TRBV5-1 . . TGCGCCAGCAGCCCAGAGACAGGCAGTGGCTACACCTTC CASSPETGSGYTF
TRBJ2-3 TRBV5-1 . . TGCGCCAGCAGCTTTACAGGGACAGATACGCAGTATTTT CASSFTGTDTQYF
TRBJ1-2 TRBV11-1 few TRBD1 TGTGCCAGCAGCTTAGCTTCCCCTGGACAGGTGCCCTTCTATGGCTACACCTTC CASSLASPGQVPFYGYTF
TRBJ1-2 TRBV5-6 few . TGTGCCAGCAGCGAGGGTTCGGGCTACACCTTC CASSEGSGYTF
TRBJ2-3 TRBV6-4 . TRBD1 TGTGCCAGCAGTGTCGGGACAGGGGGCACAGATACGCAGTATTTT CASSVGTGGTDTQYF
TRBJ1-2 TRBV18 . TRBD1 TGTGCCAGCTCACCACCAACGGGACAGTTTAACTATGGCTACACCTTC CASSPPTGQFNYGYTF
TRBJ1-1 TRBV18 few . TGTGCCAGCTCAGAGGGGGGAAGGACTGAAGCTTTCTTT CASSEGGRTEAFF
TRBJ2-2 TRBV5-6 . . TGCGCCAGCAGCCCCCGCGGCGAGAACACCGGGGAGCTGTTTTTT CASSPRGENTGELFF
TRBJ1-1 TRBV29-1 medium-sized . TGCAGCGTGGAACGACAGGAGAACACTGAAGCTTTCTTT CSVERQENTEAFF
TRBJ1-2 TRBV11-3 . TRBD1 TGTGCCAGCAGCTTCTCCTTACAGGGGTCGAATGGCTACACCTTC CASSFSLQGSNGYTF
TRBJ1-6 TRBV18 . . TGTGCCAGCTCACCAGGGAATTCACCCCTCCACTTT CASSPGNSPLHF
TRBJ2-1 TRBV24-1 . . TGTGCCACCAGTGAGGCTACGGGACCGAACTACAATGAGCAGTTCTTC CATSEATGPNYNEQFF
TRBJ2-1 TRBV11-3 few TRBD2 TGTGCCAGCAGCGTGACTAGCGGGAGAGTGTATGAGCAGTTCTTC CASSVTSGRVYEQFF
TRBJ2-7 TRBV4-3 . . TGCGCCAGCAGCCAAGAGGGCAGTAGTGACTACGAGCAGTACTTC CASSQEGSSDYEQYF
TRBJ2-5 TRBV20-1 once . TGCAGTGCTAGGGATCCCGCCCAACTCCAAGAGACCCAGTACTTC CSARDPAQLQETQYF
TRBJ2-1 TRBV19 few TRBD2 TGTGCCAGTAGTTTCTTCCCGGGACTAGCGATGCATGAGCAGTTCTTC CASSFFPGLAMHEQFF
TRBJ1-3 TRBV11-3 medium-sized . TGTGCCAGCAGCTTGGTCGGGCAGACTCTCTCTGGAAACACCATATATTTT CASSLVGQTLSGNTIYF
TRBJ2-1 TRBV5-4 . . TGTGCCAGCAGCCCCCAGACAGCGCGGTCCTACAATGAGCAGTTCTTC CASSPQTARSYNEQFF
TRBJ2-3 TRBV7-9 . . TGTGCCAGCAGCCCCGGAATGTCTGGCGATACGCAGTATTTT CASSPGMSGDTQYF
TRBJ2-7 TRBV19 medium-sized . TGTGCCAGTAGTAGTGGTTACGAGCAGTACTTC CASSSGYEQYF
TRBJ2-1 TRBV27 . TRBD2 TGTGCCAGCAGTACCGGGACTAGCGGCTCCCAGCCCTACAATGAGCAGTTCTTC CASSTGTSGSQPYNEQFF
TRBJ1-1 TRBV27 . . TGTGCCAGCTCTAACCCGGGACGGACGAACACTGAAGCTTTCTTT CASSNPGRTNTEAFF
TRBJ1-2 TRBV20-1 . TRBD1 TGCAGTGCTAGAGAACCGGGACAGGGCCTTGGCTACACCTTC CSAREPGQGLGYTF
TRBJ1-4 TRBV19 medium-sized . TGTGCCAGTAGTGAAGCGGACAGACTTTTCATAACTAATGAAAAACTGTTTTTT CASSEADRLFITNEKLFF
TRBJ2-1 TRBV5-5 few . TGTGCCAGCAGGGGGGACGTGAGCTCCTACAATGAGCAGTTCTTC CASRGDVSSYNEQFF
TRBJ1-1 TRBV10-3 few . TGTGCCATCAGTCCAGCGAACACTGAAGCTTTCTTT CAISPANTEAFF
TRBJ1-2 TRBV5-1 once . TGCGCCAGCAGCTTGGAGTCAGCTACGTCCAACTATGGCTACACCTTC CASSLESATSNYGYTF
TRBJ1-4 TRBV6-2/TRBV6-3 . . TGTGCCAGCAGTTACAGGACAGTAGACTCAACTAATGAAAAACTGTTTTTT CASSYRTVDSTNEKLFF
TRBJ1-2 TRBV2 . TRBD1 TGTGCCAGCGCGACGGACAGGGGGAAATATGGCTACACCTTC CASATDRGKYGYTF
TRBJ1-1 TRBV6-2/TRBV6-3 . . TGTGCCAGCAGTTATACGGGGGGCGCCTCGGAAGCTTTCTTT CASSYTGGASEAFF
TRBJ2-7 TRBV30 medium-sized . TGTGCCTGGAGACCCGAGACCTACGAGCAGTACTTC CAWRPETYEQYF
TRBJ2-5 TRBV11-3 . . TGTGCCAGCAGGCCTCGGGACGCCCAAGAGACCCAGTACTTC CASRPRDAQETQYF
TRBJ2-7 TRBV27 . TRBD1 TGTGCCAGAAGTTTGACCCCGGTTCGGGACAGAAGTCTGTACGAGCAGTACTTC CARSLTPVRDRSLYEQYF
TRBJ1-1 TRBV13 . TRBD1 TGTGCCAGCAGCGAGACAGGGTTGGACACTGAAGCTTTCTTT CASSETGLDTEAFF
TRBJ1-4 TRBV5-1 few . TGCGCCAGCAGCTCCACAGGACGGAATGAAAAACTGTTTTTT CASSSTGRNEKLFF
TRBJ2-2 TRBV7-9 few . TGTGCCAGCAGCCCCCCAGAGACAGTGCCTTCCGGAAACACCGGGGAGCTGTTTTTT CASSPPETVPSGNTGELFF